These 11 T cell receptor beta chains were all obtained from the same sample, sequenced in a study of T cell repertoires in cytomegalovirus infection. MiXCR, applied by TCRdb to the reads, yields one record per CDR3 protein. The sample contains approximately 500,000 distinct CDR3 sequences, around 11% of which appear only once. The sequenced material came from PBMCs. The receptors stem from a human donor in good health (CMV status not recorded). Some clones in this sample may be carry-over from other donors' samples.

This clonotype appeared many times. V usage is TRBV2 and J usage is TRBJ2-1; tentative D call: TRBD2 (7 bases). This CDR3 contains 16 residues. V was trimmed by 9 bases and J by 0 bases, leaving 18 bases between them. CDR1 and CDR2 from the germline V gene are SNHLY and FYNNEI. The CDR3 region has the DNA TGTGCCAGAAGGGGGAGCGGGGCTAGCTCCTACAATGAGCAGTTCTTC. As protein: CARRGSGASSYNEQFF.

There are many counts of this clonotype. This rearrangement joins TRBV12-3 or TRBV12-4 to TRBJ1-6, with a tentative D call TRBD1 (5 bases). Trimming took off 6 bases at V and 3 bases at J, with 12 bases between the two ends. CDR3 length equals 15 residues. The CDR3 nucleotides are TGTGCCAGCAGCCCGACAGCTTTCTATAATTCACCCCTCCACTTT. This sequence encodes CASSPTAFYNSPLHF.

The sample holds a few counts of this clonotype. The chain employs TRBV3-1 and TRBJ2-5; D gene uncertain. V lost 6 bases and J lost 5, with 22 bases in between. Germline CDR1 is LGHDT and CDR2 is YNNKEL (reference sequence). This CDR3 has 16 amino acids. This CDR3 is CASRIAGRLMGETQYF. The CDR3 DNA reads TGTGCCAGCAGGATTGCAGGACGTTTAATGGGGGAGACCCAGTACTTC.

The rearrangement links TRBV2 to TRBJ2-1; no firm D call. Trimming took off 8 bases at V and 4 bases at J, with 18 bases between the two ends. The CDR3 has 15 amino acids. Germline-derived CDR1 and CDR2 are SNHLY and FYNNEI. This CDR3 is CASRSKALVYNEQFF. CDR3 in DNA: TGTGCCAGCCGTTCCAAGGCGCTAGTTTACAATGAGCAGTTCTTC.

This clonotype has a count of ten or more. This sequence joins TRBV20-1 and TRBJ1-1; D possibly corresponds to TRBD1 (6 bases). The CDR3 is made up of 13 amino acids. Trimming took 4 bases from V and 1 from J, leaving 10 bases between them. CDR1 is DFQATT, CDR2 SNEGSKA, per germline (reference sequence). Here the CDR3 DNA reads TGCAGTGCTACGGAGGGGGGGAACACTGAAGCTTTCTTT. Translation gives CSATEGGNTEAFF.

This clonotype appeared a few times. The chain recombines TRBV7-9 with TRBJ1-2; 7 positions agree with TRBD1. The CDR3 extends over 16 amino acids. V was clipped by 4 bases and J by 2 bases; unmatched bases: 10. Looked up from germline, CDR1 is SEHNR and CDR2 is FQNEAQ (reference sequence). In DNA form, the CDR3 reads TGTGCCAGCAGCTGGCTGACAGGGCGATTAAACTATGGCTACACCTTC. Its protein product is CASSWLTGRLNYGYTF.

This clonotype came up a few times. Written as DNA, the CDR3 is TGTGCCAGCAGCCCTCGTGGCCCAAACTACGAGCAGTACTTC. The encoded protein is CASSPRGPNYEQYF. V and J are TRBV7-6 and TRBJ2-7; no firm D call. Germline V gives CDR1 SGHVS, CDR2 FNYEAQ. Trimming pared 5 bases from V and 3 bases from J, leaving 14 bases between. The CDR3 runs to 14 residues.

The chain uses TRBV20-1 and TRBJ2-7, with 10 bases that match TRBD2. This CDR3 comprises 15 residues. From germline, CDR1 is DFQATT and CDR2 SNEGSKA (reference sequence). Trimming at V came to 5 bases and at J to 3 bases, leaving 10 bases not matched to a gene. CDR3 DNA sequence: TGCAGTGCTGGAAATAGCGGGAGGCCGGGCTACGAGCAGTACTTC. As protein: CSAGNSGRPGYEQYF.

The rearrangement joins TRBV12-3 or TRBV12-4 to TRBJ1-3, with no clear D. The CDR3 consists of 11 residues. V was cut by 7 bases and J by 9 bases, with 10 bases left in between. The CDR3 DNA follows: TGTGCCAGCACCAGAGGCGGCACCATATATTTT. As protein: CASTRGGTIYF.

This clonotype was counted at least ten times. J is TRBJ2-2 and V is TRBV7-9; D remains unclear. Germline loops: CDR1 SEHNR, CDR2 FQNEAQ (reference sequence). Trimming took 2 bases from V and 0 from J, leaving 10 bases between them. This CDR3 comprises 16 residues. The CDR3 here is CASSLSNSANTGELFF. CDR3 bases: TGTGCCAGCAGCTTAAGTAACTCCGCGAACACCGGGGAGCTGTTTTTT. The whole variable domain, remainder taken from reference TRBV7-9 and TRBJ2-2, is DTGVSQNPRHKITKRGQNVTFRCDPISEHNRLYWYRQTLGQGPEFLTYFQNEAQLEKSRLLSDRFSAERPKGSFSTLEIQRTEQGDSAMYLCASSLSNSANTGELFFGEGSRLTVL.

V usage is TRBV2 and J usage is TRBJ2-4, with TRBD1 as a possible D gene (5 bases). This CDR3 is 13 amino acids long. Trimming cost V 4 bases and J 8 bases, with 12 bases left between them. Germline CDR1 reads SNHLY; CDR2 reads FYNNEI. The DNA of the CDR3 is TGTGCCAGCAGTGGACAGACCTCTTACATTCAGTACTTC. Protein: CASSGQTSYIQYF.